This TCR beta chain emerged from a study of T cell responses to AZD1222 COVID-19 vaccine. Notes on this clone: Its antigen is undetermined. This same CDR3 is encoded by further DNA sequences in the sample.

Overall study findings and caveats: Mapped onto spike, vaccine-associated CD4 TCRs spanned it and were dominant at 160-218 and 743-854.

Repertoires were generated with immunoSEQ multiplex PCR, while TCRdb's copy carries only in-frame clones and drops some. Of 200,000 to 250,000 clones in the sample, about 95% were seen once. The germline V and J ends were trimmed by 1 base and 7 bases, with 5 bases remaining between them. Germline lookup yields CDR1 SEHNR and CDR2 FQNEAQ (reference sequence). CDR3 length: 12 amino acids. This receptor was identified in an adult who received the MenACWY meningococcal vaccine as a control. The rearrangement uses TRBV7-9 and TRBJ1-5; unclear D gene. The sample in question was peripheral blood, obtained 28 days after the second dose of the MenACWY control vaccine. The CDR3 is CASSLDGQPQHF. CDR3 DNA: TGTGCCAGCAGCTTAGACGGACAGCCCCAGCATTTT.